The 15 T cell receptor beta chains reported below all come from one sample, sequenced in a study of OX40 agonist ivuxolimab in advanced cancers. Method: immunoSEQ multiplex PCR; TCRdb's copy keeps in-frame clones and lacks some. Seen here are 70,000 to 100,000 clones, approximately 81% observed once, and the top ten hold around 1.1%. The sequencing used CD4+ or CD8+ T cells sorted from blood, collected in a trial of the OX40 agonist ivuxolimab. These receptors were taken from an adult with an advanced solid tumor such as melanoma, head and neck, liver or kidney cancer.

The gene calls are TRBV7-9 and TRBJ1-1, with D possibly matching TRBD1 (6 bases). Per the germline V gene, CDR1 is SEHNR and CDR2 is FQNEAQ (reference sequence). With 8 bases removed from V and 4 bases from J, the gap between germline ends came to 14 bases. CDR3 length: 13 amino acids. CDR3 nucleotides: TGTGCCAGCTCCAGGGAAGGGGGCACTGAAGCTTTCTTT. It translates to CASSREGGTEAFF.

The table lists this clone with a count of one. The rearrangement uses TRBV7-2 and TRBJ2-5, with TRBD1 matching over 9 bases. CDR1 and CDR2 from the germline V gene are SGHTA and FQGNSA. Unmatched junction bases numbered 13, after V lost 5 bases and J lost 6 bases. This CDR3 has 16 amino acids. In DNA form, the CDR3 reads TGTGCCAGCAGCCCAACCCGGGACAGGGTTAGTAAGACCCAGTACTTC. It translates to CASSPTRDRVSKTQYF.

V gene TRBV19 combines with J gene TRBJ2-2, with 8 bases matching TRBD2. Looked up from germline, CDR1 is LNHDA and CDR2 is SQIVND (reference sequence). V trimming: 6 bases; J trimming: 3 bases; junction bases outside the gene matches: 3. The CDR3 covers 14 residues. CDR3 in amino acids: CASRYSGDTGELFF. For the CDR3, the DNA is TGTGCCAGTAGGTATAGCGGGGACACCGGGGAGCTGTTTTTT.

This chain uses TRBV7-2 with TRBJ2-7, with D perhaps being TRBD1 or TRBD2 (5 bases each). The germline CDR1 and CDR2 sequences are SGHTA and FQGNSA. V was clipped by 4 bases and J by 0 bases, with 10 bases between them. The CDR3 loop spans 14 amino acids. CDR3 region: CASSSGRYSYEQYV. DNA of the CDR3: TGTGCCAGCAGCTCGGGACGGTACTCCTACGAGCAGTACGTC.

This chain joins TRBV18 and TRBJ1-4; D remains unclear. The CDR3 has 13 amino acids. The germline gives CDR1 KGHSH, CDR2 LQKENI. Deletions cut 2 bases from V and 6 bases from J, with 7 bases between. The CDR3 nucleotides are TGTGCCAGCTCACCAGGGGAGGATGAAAAACTGTTTTTT. Its protein is CASSPGEDEKLFF.

CDR3 residues: CASSSWDRMNTGELFF. CDR3 nucleotides: TGTGCCAGCAGCTCCTGGGACAGGATGAACACCGGGGAGCTGTTTTTT. V usage is TRBV5-4 and J usage is TRBJ2-2; TRBD1 aligns across 8 bases. This CDR3 region has 16 residues. Unmatched junction bases numbered 5, after V lost 3 bases and J lost 1 base. Germline-derived CDR1 and CDR2 are SGHNT and YYREEE (reference sequence).

This chain links TRBV28 with TRBJ1-1; D may be TRBD1 (6 bases). Trimming stripped 5 bases from V and 5 bases from J, with 21 bases between. Germline CDR1 and CDR2: MDHEN and SYDVKM. This CDR3 contains 16 residues. The CDR3 region has the DNA TGTGCCAGCAGTACGTTCAGGGGAGGTGGACTGACTGAAGCTTTCTTT. Translated: CASSTFRGGGLTEAFF.

The chain has TRBV11-2 and TRBJ1-5, with D possibly TRBD1 on 6 matching bases. With 0 bases removed from V and 4 bases from J, the gap between germline ends came to 13 bases. Germline V gives CDR1 SGHAT, CDR2 FQNNGV. CDR3 length: 16 amino acids. The CDR3 loop reads CASSLDPGVRNQPQHF. The CDR3 bases are TGTGCCAGCAGCTTAGATCCAGGGGTTCGGAATCAGCCCCAGCATTTT.

V is TRBV5-6 and J is TRBJ2-5, with D possibly matching TRBD1 (6 bases). Trimming took 5 bases from V and 4 from J, leaving 15 bases between them. This CDR3 contains 14 residues. Germline-derived CDR1 and CDR2 are SGHDT and YYEEEE. CDR3 in DNA: TGTGCCAGCAGGGTACAGGGACACCGAGAGACCCAGTACTTC. This encodes CASRVQGHRETQYF.

The chain recombines TRBV19 with TRBJ1-2, with a possible D match to TRBD1 (6 bases). The CDR3 loop spans 13 amino acids. CDR1 and CDR2 from the germline V gene are LNHDA and SQIVND (reference sequence). V was trimmed by 2 bases and J by 4 bases, leaving 8 bases between them. The CDR3 reads CASSIRTAYGYTF. CDR3 DNA sequence: TGTGCCAGTAGTATACGGACAGCCTATGGCTACACCTTC.

This clone showed up just once. V and J are TRBV28 and TRBJ2-7; the match to TRBD2 covers 7 bases. V gave up 3 bases and J gave up 3 bases; unmatched junction bases: 2. Germline V lookup: CDR1 MDHEN, CDR2 SYDVKM. The CDR3 totals 13 residues. CDR3 in DNA: TGTGCCAGCAGTTTTACGGGGGGCTACGAGCAGTACTTC. Residues: CASSFTGGYEQYF.

This clone was counted between two and nine times. The gene calls are TRBV30 and TRBJ1-2; a weak D match, TRBD1 (6 bases). V lost 3 bases to trimming and J lost 8 bases, with 13 bases between them. Germline V lookup: CDR1 GTSNPN, CDR2 SVGIG (reference sequence). The CDR3 is made up of 12 amino acids. CDR3 amino acids: CAWRDRGEGYTF. The CDR3 DNA is TGTGCCTGGAGGGACAGAGGGGAGGGCTACACCTTC.

The V gene is TRBV9, the J gene TRBJ2-1; no clear D gene. Trimming left V 4 bases short and J 0 bases short, with 14 bases between. The germline CDR1 and CDR2 sequences are SGDLS and YYNGEE. CDR3 length equals 16 residues. In DNA form, the CDR3 reads TGTGCCAGCAGCTCTGAACCCCGCCTCTCCTACAATGAGCAGTTCTTC. Its protein is CASSSEPRLSYNEQFF.

A word on this clone: Other DNA sequences in the same sample also yield this CDR3. J is TRBJ2-3 and V is TRBV28, with 9 bases that match TRBD2. The CDR3 sequence is 14 residues long. Per germline, CDR1 MDHEN and CDR2 SYDVKM. V lost 6 bases and J lost 1; bases outside the gene matches: 2. In DNA, the CDR3 is TGTGCCAGCAGCAGCGGGGGGCGCACAGATACGCAGTATTTT. This codes for CASSSGGRTDTQYF.

The chain employs TRBV5-1 and TRBJ1-5; the match to TRBD1 covers 12 bases. The germline V gene encodes CDR1 SGHRS and CDR2 YFSETQ. V dropped 4 bases and J dropped 0; count of bases not matched to a gene: 8. The CDR3 extends over 18 amino acids. CDR3 bases: TGCGCCAGCAGCCCGGGACAGGGGGCAATGGATAGCAATCAGCCCCAGCATTTT. Amino acid sequence: CASSPGQGAMDSNQPQHF. Full variable domain (missing parts from reference TRBV5-1 and TRBJ1-5): KAGVTQTPRYLIKTRGQQVTLSCSPISGHRSVSWYQQTPGQGLQFLFEYFSETQRNKGNFPGRFSGRQFSNSRSEMNVSTLELGDSALYLCASSPGQGAMDSNQPQHFGDGTRLSIL.